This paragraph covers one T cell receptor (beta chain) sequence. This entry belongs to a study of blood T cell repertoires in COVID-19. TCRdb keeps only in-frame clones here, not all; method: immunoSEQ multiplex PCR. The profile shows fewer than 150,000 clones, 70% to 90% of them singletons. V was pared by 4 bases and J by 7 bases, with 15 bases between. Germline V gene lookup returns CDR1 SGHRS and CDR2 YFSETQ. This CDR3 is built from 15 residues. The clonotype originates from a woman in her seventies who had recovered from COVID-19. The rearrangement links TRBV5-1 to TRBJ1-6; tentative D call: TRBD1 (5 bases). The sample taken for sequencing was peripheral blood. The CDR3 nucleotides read TGCGCCAGCAGCCCTACCCACCCAGGGAATTCACCCCTCCACTTT. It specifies CASSPTHPGNSPLHF.